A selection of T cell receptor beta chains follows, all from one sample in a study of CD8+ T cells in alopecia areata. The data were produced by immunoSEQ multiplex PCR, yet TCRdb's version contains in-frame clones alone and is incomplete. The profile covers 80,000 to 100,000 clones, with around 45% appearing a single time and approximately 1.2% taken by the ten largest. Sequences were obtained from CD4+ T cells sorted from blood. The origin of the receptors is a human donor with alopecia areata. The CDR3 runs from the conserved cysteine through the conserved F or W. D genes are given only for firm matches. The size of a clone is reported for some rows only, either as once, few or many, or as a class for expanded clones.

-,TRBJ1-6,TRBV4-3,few,CASSQDPIDPRNSPLHF,TGCGCCAGCAGCCAAGACCCCATCGATCCCAGAAATTCACCCCTCCACTTT
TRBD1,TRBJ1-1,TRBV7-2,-,CASSLGQGHTEAFF,TGTGCCAGCAGCTTGGGACAGGGCCACACTGAAGCTTTCTTT
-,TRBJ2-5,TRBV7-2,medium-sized,CASSLAGRQETQYF,TGTGCCAGCAGCTTAGCAGGGAGGCAAGAGACCCAGTACTTC
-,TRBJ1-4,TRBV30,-,CAWNPIRQIDEKLFF,TGTGCCTGGAACCCTATCCGACAGATAGATGAAAAACTGTTTTTT
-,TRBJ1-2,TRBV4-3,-,CASSPSRGQDYGYTF,TGCGCCAGCAGCCCGTCGCGGGGGCAAGACTATGGCTACACCTTC
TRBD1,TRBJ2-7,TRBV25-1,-,CASSEKGAPLGQAHF,TGTGCCAGCAGTGAAAAGGGTGCGCCGTTGGGACAGGCACACTTC
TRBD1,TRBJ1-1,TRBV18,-,CASSEGQGIAEAFF,TGTGCCAGCTCTGAGGGACAGGGGATCGCTGAAGCTTTCTTT
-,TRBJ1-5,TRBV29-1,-,CSVQTGSNQPQHF,TGCAGCGTTCAAACAGGGAGCAATCAGCCCCAGCATTTT
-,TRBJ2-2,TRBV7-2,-,CASSLDRINTGELFF,TGTGCCAGCAGCTTAGATAGGATCAACACCGGGGAGCTGTTTTTT
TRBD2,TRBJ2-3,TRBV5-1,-,CASSFRLAGTDTQYF,TGCGCCAGCAGCTTCAGACTAGCGGGGACAGATACGCAGTATTTT
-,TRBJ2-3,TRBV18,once,CASSPQLGSQYF,TGTGCCAGCTCACCACAGTTGGGATCGCAGTATTTT
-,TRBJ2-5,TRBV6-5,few,CASSTRVRETQYF,TGTGCCAGCAGTACTAGGGTGCGAGAGACCCAGTACTTC
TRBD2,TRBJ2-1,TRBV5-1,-,CASSDRREPNEQFF,TGCGCCAGCAGCGATCGGCGGGAGCCCAATGAGCAGTTCTTC
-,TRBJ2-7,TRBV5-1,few,CASSLAGQYYEQYF,TGCGCCAGCAGCTTGGCCGGACAATACTACGAGCAGTACTTC
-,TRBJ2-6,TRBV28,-,CASQAGAFSGANVLTF,TGTGCCAGCCAGGCAGGGGCATTCTCTGGGGCCAACGTCCTGACTTTC
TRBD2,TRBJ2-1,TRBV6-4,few,CASSDEAGPYNEQFF,TGTGCCAGCAGTGACGAAGCGGGACCTTACAATGAGCAGTTCTTC
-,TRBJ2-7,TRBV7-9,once,CASSLSGIEQYF,TGTGCCAGCAGCTTAAGTGGGATCGAGCAGTACTTC
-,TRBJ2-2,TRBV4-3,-,CASSQVRAGELFF,TGCGCCAGCAGCCAAGTTCGGGCCGGGGAGCTGTTTTTT
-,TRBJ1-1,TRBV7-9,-,CASSLLRDEAFF,TGTGCCAGCAGCTTACTGAGGGATGAAGCTTTCTTT
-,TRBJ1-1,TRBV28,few,CATSGYGGLNTEAFF,TGTGCCACCTCAGGTTATGGGGGGCTGAACACTGAAGCTTTCTTT
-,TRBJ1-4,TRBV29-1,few,CSVAPATNEKLFF,TGCAGCGTTGCGCCGGCAACTAATGAAAAACTGTTTTTT
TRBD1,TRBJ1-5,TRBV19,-,CASSRDGTGGFLPQHF,TGTGCCAGTAGTAGGGACGGGACAGGGGGCTTTCTGCCCCAGCATTTT
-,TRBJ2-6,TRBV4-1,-,CASSQGSTFSSGANVLTF,TGCGCCAGCAGCCAAGGCAGTACCTTTTCCTCTGGGGCCAACGTCCTGACTTTC
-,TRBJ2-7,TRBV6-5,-,CASSRGSFRDEQYF,TGTGCCAGCAGCCGGGGGAGTTTTCGCGACGAGCAGTACTTC
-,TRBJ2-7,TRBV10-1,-,CASSRHEGSYEQYF,TGCGCCAGCAGTAGACACGAGGGATCCTACGAGCAGTACTTC
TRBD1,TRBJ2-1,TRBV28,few,CASRTGGAYNEQFF,TGTGCCAGCCGGACAGGGGGCGCCTACAATGAGCAGTTCTTC
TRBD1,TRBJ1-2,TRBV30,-,CAWRRRDRGSGYGYTF,TGTGCCTGGAGGCGAAGGGACAGGGGAAGTGGGTATGGCTACACCTTC
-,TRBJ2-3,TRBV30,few,CAWSVRGDTQYF,TGTGCCTGGAGTGTCAGAGGAGATACGCAGTATTTT
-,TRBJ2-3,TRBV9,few,CASSGQPKSTDTQYF,TGTGCCAGCAGCGGACAGCCGAAAAGCACAGATACGCAGTATTTT
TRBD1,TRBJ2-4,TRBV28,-,CASSLGQENIQYF,TGTGCCAGCAGTTTGGGACAGGAGAACATTCAGTACTTC
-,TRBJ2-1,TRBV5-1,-,CASSWNRGSLSYNEQFF,TGCGCCAGCAGCTGGAACCGGGGGAGCCTCTCCTACAATGAGCAGTTCTTC
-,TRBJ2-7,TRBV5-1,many,CASSLEADVYEQYF,TGCGCCAGCAGCCTGGAGGCCGATGTCTACGAGCAGTACTTC
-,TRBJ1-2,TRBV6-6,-,CASSYQDYGYTF,TGTGCCAGCAGTTACCAGGACTATGGCTACACCTTC
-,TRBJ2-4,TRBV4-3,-,CASSPGGVIGSIQYF,TGCGCCAGCAGCCCGGGCGGGGTAATAGGGTCCATTCAGTACTTC
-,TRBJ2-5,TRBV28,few,CASSPPTKTQYF,TGTGCCAGCAGTCCACCCACGAAGACCCAGTACTTC
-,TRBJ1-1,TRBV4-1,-,CASSQTGTGNTEAFF,TGCGCCAGCAGCCAAACCGGGACGGGGAACACTGAAGCTTTCTTT
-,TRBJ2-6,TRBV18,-,CASSPGRNSGANVLTF,TGTGCCAGCTCACCGGGACGGAACTCTGGGGCCAACGTCCTGACTTTC
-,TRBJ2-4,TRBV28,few,CASSQWRKDIQYF,TGTGCCAGCAGTCAATGGAGGAAGGACATTCAGTACTTC
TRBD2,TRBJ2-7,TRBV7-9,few,CASSPRASGSYEQYF,TGTGCCAGCAGCCCCCGCGCTAGCGGGAGCTACGAGCAGTACTTC
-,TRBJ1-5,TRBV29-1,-,CSVRADSNQPQHF,TGCAGCGTACGGGCAGATAGCAATCAGCCCCAGCATTTT
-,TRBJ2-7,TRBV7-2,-,CASSPRGREGAGGQYF,TGTGCCAGCAGCCCTAGGGGAAGGGAAGGCGCTGGAGGGCAGTACTTC
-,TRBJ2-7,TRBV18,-,CASSLRSGVYEQYF,TGTGCCAGCTCACTTCGGTCGGGCGTGTACGAGCAGTACTTC
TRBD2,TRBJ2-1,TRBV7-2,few,CASRGTSGSGYEQFF,TGTGCCAGCAGGGGCACTAGCGGGAGCGGCTATGAGCAGTTCTTC
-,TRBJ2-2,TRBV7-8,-,CASSPTPGELFF,TGTGCCAGCAGCCCAACCCCCGGGGAGCTGTTTTTT
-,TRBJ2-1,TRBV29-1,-,CSGEEYGSYNEQFF,TGCAGCGGGGAGGAGTACGGCTCCTACAATGAGCAGTTCTTC